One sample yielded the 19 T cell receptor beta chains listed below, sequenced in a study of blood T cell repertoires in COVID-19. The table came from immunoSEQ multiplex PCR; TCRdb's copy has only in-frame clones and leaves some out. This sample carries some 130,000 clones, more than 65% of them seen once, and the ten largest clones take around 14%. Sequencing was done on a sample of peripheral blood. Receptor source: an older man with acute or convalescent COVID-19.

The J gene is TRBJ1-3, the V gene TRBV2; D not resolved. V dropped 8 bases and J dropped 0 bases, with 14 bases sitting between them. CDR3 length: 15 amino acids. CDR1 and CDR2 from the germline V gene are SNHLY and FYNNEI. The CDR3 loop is CASLVATYSGNTIYF. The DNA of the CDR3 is TGTGCCAGCCTGGTCGCCACATACTCTGGAAACACCATATATTTT.

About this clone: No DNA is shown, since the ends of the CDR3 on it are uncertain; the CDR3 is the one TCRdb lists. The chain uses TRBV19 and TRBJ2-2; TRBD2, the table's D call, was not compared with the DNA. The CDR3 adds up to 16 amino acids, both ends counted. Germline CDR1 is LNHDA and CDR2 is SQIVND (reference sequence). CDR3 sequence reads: CARVGGYSCWDGELFF.

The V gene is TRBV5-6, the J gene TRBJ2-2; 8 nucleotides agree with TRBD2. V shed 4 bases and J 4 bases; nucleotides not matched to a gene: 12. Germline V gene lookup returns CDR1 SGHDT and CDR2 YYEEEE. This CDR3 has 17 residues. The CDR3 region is CASSLLLTGTSTGELFF. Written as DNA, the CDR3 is TGTGCCAGCAGCCTACTTCTCACCGGGACTAGCACCGGGGAGCTGTTTTTT.

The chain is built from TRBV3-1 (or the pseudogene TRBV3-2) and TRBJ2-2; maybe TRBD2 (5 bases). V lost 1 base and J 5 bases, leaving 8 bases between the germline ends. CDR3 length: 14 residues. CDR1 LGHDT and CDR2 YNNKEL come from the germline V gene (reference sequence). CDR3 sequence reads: CASSQAGITGELFF. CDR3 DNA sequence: TGTGCCAGCAGCCAAGCGGGGATTACCGGGGAGCTGTTTTTT.

DNA of the CDR3: TGTGCCAGCAGCTTAGGACTAGCGGGGGCGACCTACGAGCAGTACTTC. Amino acid sequence: CASSLGLAGATYEQYF. The chain has TRBV7-2 and TRBJ2-7; 12 positions agree with TRBD2. The CDR3 spans 16 residues. Germline assignment: CDR1 SGHTA and CDR2 FQGNSA. Trimming removed 1 base from V and 2 bases from J; junction bases left unmatched: 3.

This chain's CDR3 is CASSLGHTPNEQFF. The CDR3 DNA is TGTGCCAGCAGCTTAGGGCACACCCCCAATGAGCAGTTCTTC. V gene TRBV7-2 combines with J gene TRBJ2-1; D is unresolved. The length of the CDR3 is 14 residues. CDR1 and CDR2 (germline): SGHTA, FQGNSA. Trimming shortened V by 1 base and J by 6 bases, and 10 bases separated the two germline ends.

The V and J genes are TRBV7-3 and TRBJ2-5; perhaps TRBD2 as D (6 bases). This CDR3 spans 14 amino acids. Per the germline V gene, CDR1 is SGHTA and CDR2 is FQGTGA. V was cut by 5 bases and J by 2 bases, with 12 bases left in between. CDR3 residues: CASSPGGTQETQYF. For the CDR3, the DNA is TGTGCCAGCAGCCCTGGGGGGACGCAAGAGACCCAGTACTTC.

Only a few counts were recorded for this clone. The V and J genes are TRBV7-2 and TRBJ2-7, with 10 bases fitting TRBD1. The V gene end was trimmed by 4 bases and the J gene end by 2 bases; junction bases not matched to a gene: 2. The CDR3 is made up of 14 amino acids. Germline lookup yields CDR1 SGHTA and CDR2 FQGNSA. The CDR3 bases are TGTGCCAGCAGCTCGACAGGGGGCGCCTACGAGCAGTACTTC. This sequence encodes CASSSTGGAYEQYF.

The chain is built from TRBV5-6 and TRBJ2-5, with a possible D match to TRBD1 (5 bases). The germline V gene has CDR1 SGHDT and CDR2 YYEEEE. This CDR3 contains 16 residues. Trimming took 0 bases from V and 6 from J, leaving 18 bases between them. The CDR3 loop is CASSLGGQGAAKTQYF. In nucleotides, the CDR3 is TGTGCCAGCAGCTTGGGCGGACAAGGAGCTGCCAAGACCCAGTACTTC.

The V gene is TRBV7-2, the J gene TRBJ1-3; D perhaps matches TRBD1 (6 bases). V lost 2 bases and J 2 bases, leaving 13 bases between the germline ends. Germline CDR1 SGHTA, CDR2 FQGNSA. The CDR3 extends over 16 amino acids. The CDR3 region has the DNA TGTGCCAGCAGCTTAACAGGGCCCCACACTGGAAACACCATATATTTT. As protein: CASSLTGPHTGNTIYF.

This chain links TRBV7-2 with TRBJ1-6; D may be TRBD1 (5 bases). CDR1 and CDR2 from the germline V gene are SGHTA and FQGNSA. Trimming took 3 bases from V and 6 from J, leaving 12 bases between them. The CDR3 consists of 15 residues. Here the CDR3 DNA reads TGTGCCAGCAGCTTTCCGCCCAGGGTTAATTCACCCCTCCACTTT. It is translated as CASSFPPRVNSPLHF. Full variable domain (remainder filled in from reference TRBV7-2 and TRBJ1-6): GAGVSQSPSNKVTEKGKDVELRCDPISGHTALYWYRQSLGQGLEFLIYFQGNSAPDKSGLPSDRFSAERTGGSVSTLTIQRTQQEDSAVYLCASSFPPRVNSPLHFGNGTRLTVT.

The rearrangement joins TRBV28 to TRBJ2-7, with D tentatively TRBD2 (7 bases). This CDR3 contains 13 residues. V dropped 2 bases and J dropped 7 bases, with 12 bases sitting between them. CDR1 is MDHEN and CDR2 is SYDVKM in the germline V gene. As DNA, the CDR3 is TGTGCCAGCAGTTTACCGGAGGGGGGGGAGCAGTACTTC. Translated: CASSLPEGGEQYF.

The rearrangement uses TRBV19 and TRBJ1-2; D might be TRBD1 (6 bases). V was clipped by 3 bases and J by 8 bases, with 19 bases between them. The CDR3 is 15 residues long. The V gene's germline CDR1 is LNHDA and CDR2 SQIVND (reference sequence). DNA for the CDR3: TGTGCCAGTAGTATTCTTGGGACACCGAGGGACGGCTACACCTTC. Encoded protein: CASSILGTPRDGYTF. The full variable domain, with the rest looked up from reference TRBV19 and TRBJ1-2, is DGGITQSPKYLFRKEGQNVTLSCEQNLNHDAMYWYRQDPGQGLRLIYYSQIVNDFQKGDIAEGYSVSREKKESFPLTVTSAQKNPTAFYLCASSILGTPRDGYTFGSGTRLTVV.

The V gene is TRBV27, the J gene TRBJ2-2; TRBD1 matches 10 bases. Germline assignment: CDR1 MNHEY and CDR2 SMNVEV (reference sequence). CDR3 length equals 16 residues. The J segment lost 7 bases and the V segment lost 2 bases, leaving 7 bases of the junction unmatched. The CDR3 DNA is TGTGCCAGCAGTTTACAGAGGACAGGGGGAATCGGGGAGCTGTTTTTT. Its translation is CASSLQRTGGIGELFF.

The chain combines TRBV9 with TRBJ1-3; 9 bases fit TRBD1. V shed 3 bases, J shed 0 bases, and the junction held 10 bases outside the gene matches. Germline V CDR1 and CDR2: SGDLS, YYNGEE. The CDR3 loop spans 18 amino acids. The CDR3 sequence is CASSERGTGSLSGNTIYF. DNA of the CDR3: TGTGCCAGCAGCGAAAGAGGGACAGGGAGTCTCTCTGGAAACACCATATATTTT. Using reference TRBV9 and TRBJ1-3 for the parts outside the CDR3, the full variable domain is DSGVTQTPKHLITATGQRVTLRCSPRSGDLSVYWYQQSLDQGLQFLIQYYNGEERAKGNILERFSAQQFPDLHSELNLSSLELGDSALYFCASSERGTGSLSGNTIYFGEGSWLTVV.

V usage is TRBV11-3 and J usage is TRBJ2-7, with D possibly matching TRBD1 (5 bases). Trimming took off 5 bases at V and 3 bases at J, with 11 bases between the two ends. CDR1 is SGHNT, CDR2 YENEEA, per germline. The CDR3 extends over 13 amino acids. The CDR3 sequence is CASSPGQGYEQYF. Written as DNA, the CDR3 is TGTGCCAGCAGCCCAGGGCAGGGCTACGAGCAGTACTTC.

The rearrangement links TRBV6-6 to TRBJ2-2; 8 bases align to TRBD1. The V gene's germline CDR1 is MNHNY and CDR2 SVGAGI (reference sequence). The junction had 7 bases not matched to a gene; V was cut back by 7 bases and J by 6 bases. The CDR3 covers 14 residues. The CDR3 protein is CASTPDRAPGELFF. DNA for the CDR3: TGTGCCAGCACTCCGGACAGGGCCCCCGGGGAGCTGTTTTTT.

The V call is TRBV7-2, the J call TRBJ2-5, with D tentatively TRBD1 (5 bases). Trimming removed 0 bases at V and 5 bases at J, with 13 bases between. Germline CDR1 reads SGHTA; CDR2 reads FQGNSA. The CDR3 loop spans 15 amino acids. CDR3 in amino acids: CASSLAGAMAETQYF. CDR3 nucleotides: TGTGCCAGCAGCTTAGCTGGGGCGATGGCGGAGACCCAGTACTTC. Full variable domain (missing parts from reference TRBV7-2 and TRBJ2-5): GAGVSQSPSNKVTEKGKDVELRCDPISGHTALYWYRQSLGQGLEFLIYFQGNSAPDKSGLPSDRFSAERTGGSVSTLTIQRTQQEDSAVYLCASSLAGAMAETQYFGPGTRLLVL.

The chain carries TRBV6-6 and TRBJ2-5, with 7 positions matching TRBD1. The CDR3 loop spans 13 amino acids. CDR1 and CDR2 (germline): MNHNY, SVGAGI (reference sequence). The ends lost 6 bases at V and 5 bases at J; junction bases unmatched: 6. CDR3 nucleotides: TGTGCCAGCAGGAGGACAGGTGGGGAGACCCAGTACTTC. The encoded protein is CASRRTGGETQYF.